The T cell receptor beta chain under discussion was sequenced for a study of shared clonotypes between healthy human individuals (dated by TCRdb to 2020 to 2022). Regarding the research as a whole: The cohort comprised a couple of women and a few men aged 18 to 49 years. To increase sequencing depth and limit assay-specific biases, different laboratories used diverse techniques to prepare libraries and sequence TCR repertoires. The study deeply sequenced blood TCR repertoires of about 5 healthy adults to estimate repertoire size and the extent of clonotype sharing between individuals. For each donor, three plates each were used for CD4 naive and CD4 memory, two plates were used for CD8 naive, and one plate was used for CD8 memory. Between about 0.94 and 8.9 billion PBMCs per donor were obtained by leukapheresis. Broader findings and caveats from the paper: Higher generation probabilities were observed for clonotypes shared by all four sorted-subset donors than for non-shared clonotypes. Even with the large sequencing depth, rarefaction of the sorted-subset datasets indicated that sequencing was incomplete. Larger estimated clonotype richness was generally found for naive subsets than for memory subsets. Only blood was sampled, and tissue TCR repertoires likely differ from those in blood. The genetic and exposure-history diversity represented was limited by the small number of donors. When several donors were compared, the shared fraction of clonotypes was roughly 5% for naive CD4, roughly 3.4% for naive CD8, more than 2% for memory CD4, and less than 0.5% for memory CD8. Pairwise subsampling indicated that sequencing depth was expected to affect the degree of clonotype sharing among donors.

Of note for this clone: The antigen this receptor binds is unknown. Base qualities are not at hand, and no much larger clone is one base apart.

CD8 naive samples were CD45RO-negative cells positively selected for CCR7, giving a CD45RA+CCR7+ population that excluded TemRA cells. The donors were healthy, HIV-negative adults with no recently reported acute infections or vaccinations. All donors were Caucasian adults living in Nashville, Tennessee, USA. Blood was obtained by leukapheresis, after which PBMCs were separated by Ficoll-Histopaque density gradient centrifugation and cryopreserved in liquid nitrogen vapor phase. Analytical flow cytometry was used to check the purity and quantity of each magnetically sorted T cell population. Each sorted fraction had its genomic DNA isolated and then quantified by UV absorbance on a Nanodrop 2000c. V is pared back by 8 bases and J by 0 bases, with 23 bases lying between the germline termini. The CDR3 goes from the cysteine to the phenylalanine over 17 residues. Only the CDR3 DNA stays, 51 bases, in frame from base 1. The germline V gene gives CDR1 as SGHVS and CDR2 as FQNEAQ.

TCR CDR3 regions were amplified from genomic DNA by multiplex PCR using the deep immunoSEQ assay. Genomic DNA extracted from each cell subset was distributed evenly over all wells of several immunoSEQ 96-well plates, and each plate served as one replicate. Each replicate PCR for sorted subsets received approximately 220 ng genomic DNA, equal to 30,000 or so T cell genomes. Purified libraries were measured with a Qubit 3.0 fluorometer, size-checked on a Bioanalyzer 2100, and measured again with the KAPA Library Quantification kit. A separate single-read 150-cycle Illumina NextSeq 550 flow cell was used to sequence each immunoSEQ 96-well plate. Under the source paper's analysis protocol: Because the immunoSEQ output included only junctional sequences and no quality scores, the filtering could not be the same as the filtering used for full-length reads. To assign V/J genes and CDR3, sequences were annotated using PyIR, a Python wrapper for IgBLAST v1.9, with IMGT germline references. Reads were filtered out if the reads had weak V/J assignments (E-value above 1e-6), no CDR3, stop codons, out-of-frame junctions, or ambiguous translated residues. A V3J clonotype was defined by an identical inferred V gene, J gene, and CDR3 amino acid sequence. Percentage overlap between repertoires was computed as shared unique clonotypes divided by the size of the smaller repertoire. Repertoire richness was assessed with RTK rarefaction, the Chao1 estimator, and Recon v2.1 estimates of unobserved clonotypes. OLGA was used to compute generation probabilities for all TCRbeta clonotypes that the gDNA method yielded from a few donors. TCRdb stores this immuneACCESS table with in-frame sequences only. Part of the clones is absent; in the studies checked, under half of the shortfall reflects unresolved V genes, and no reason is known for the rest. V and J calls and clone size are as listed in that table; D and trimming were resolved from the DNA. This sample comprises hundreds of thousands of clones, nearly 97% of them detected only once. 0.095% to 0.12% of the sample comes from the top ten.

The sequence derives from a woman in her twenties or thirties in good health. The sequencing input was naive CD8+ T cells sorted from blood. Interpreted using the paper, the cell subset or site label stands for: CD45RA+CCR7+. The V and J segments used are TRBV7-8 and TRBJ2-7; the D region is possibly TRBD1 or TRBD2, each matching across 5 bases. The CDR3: CASGLPLWGSRSYEQYF. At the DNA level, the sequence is TGTGCCAGCGGACTCCCCCTTTGGGGCAGTCGCTCCTACGAGCAGTACTTC.